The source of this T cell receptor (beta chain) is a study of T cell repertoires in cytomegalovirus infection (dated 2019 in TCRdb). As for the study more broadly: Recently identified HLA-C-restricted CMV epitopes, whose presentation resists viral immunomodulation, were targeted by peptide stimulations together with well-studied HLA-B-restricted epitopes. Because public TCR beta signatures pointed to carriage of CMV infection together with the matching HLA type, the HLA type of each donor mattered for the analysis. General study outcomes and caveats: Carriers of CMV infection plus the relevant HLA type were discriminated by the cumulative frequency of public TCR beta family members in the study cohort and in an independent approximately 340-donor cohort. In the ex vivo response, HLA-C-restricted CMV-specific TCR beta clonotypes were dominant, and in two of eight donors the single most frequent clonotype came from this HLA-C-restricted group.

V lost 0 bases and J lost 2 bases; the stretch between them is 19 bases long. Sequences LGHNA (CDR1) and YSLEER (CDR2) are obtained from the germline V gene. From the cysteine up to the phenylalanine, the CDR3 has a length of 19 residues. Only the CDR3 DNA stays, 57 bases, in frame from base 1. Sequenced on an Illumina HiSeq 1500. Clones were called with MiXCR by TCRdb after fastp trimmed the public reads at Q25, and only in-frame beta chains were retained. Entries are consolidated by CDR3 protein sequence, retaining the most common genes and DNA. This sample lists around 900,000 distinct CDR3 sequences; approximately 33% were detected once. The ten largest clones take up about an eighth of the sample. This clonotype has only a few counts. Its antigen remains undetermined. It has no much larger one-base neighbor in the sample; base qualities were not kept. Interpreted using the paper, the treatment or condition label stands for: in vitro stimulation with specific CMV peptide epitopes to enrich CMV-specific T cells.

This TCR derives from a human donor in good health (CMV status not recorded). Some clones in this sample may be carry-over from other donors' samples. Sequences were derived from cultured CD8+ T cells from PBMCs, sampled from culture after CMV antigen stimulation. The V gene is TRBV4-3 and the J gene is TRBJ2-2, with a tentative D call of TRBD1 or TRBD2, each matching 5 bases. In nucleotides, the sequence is TGCGCCAGCAGCCAAGAGATAGGGAGCGACAGCCCCAACACCGGGGAGCTGTTTTTT. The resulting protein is CASSQEIGSDSPNTGELFF.